This section outlines one T cell receptor (beta chain) sequence together with its context. Its antigen is undetermined. The data were taken from a study of T cell responses to AZD1222 COVID-19 vaccine. Pooling was applied to second doses at about 4 or about 12 weeks. The data were produced by immunoSEQ multiplex PCR, yet TCRdb's version contains in-frame clones alone and is incomplete. Of around 120,000 clones in the sample, about 90% are singletons; the top ten hold approximately 2.5%. Study-level points and caveats: Mostly white British, mostly female donors; authors suggested clonal diversity may be underestimated. Reports indicate that nearly half of spike-specific TCRs are directed at unmutated variant regions.

V was shortened by 1 base and J by 7 bases, with 10 bases between the two germline ends. The germline V gene has CDR1 LGHNA and CDR2 YSLEER. The CDR3 covers 13 residues. Specimen: peripheral blood, collected 28 days after the second AZD1222 dose. The chain links TRBV4-3 to TRBJ1-2, with no clear D. The clonotype was recovered from an adult who received the AZD1222 COVID-19 vaccine. The CDR3 nucleotides are TGCGCCAGCAGCCAAGTACCGGCAGTTGGCTACACCTTC. It encodes CASSQVPAVGYTF.